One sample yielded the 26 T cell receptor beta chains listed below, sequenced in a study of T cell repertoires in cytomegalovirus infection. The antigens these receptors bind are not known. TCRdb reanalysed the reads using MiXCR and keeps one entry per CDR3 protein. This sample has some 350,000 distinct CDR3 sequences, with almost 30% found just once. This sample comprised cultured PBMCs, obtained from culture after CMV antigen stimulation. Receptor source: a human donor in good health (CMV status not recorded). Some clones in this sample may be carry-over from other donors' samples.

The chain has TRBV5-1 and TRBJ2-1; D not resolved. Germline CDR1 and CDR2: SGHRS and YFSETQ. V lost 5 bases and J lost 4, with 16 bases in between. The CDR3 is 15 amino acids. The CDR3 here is CASRSRQPLYNEQFF. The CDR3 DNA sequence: TGCGCCAGCAGGTCCCGGCAGCCCTTATACAATGAGCAGTTCTTC.

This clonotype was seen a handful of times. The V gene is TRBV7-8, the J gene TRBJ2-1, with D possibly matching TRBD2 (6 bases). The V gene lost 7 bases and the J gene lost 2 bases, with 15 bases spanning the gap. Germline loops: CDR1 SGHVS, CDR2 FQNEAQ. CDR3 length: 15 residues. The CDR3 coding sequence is TGTGCCAGCATCGTGGGACTGTCACCCTACAATGAGCAGTTCTTC. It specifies CASIVGLSPYNEQFF.

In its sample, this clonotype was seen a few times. CDR3 in amino acids: CSALLAGAPYSSYNEQFF. DNA of the CDR3: TGCAGTGCACTTCTAGCGGGGGCCCCCTATAGCTCCTACAATGAGCAGTTCTTC. The J gene is TRBJ2-1, the V gene TRBV20-1; TRBD2 agrees at 10 bases. Germline lookup yields CDR1 DFQATT and CDR2 SNEGSKA (reference sequence). This CDR3 comprises 18 residues. The V and J ends lost 6 bases and 0 bases, in that order; junction bases with no gene match: 14.

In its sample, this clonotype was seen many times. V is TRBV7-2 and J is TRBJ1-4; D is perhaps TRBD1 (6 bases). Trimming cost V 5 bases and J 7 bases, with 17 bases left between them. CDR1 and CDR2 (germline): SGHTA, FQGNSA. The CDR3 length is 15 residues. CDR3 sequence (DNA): TGTGCCAGCAGCCAAAGAAGGGTAGGGGGTGAAAAACTGTTTTTT. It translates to CASSQRRVGGEKLFF.

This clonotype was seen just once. CDR3 sequence (DNA): TGTGCCATCAGTCCCGGACAGGGACCACGGGAGACCCAGTACTTC. Translation: CAISPGQGPRETQYF. This sequence joins TRBV10-3 and TRBJ2-5, with 8 bases lining up with TRBD1. This CDR3 has 15 amino acids. Germline CDR1 reads ENHRY; CDR2 reads SYGVKD. V dropped 5 bases and J dropped 5; count of bases not matched to a gene: 10.

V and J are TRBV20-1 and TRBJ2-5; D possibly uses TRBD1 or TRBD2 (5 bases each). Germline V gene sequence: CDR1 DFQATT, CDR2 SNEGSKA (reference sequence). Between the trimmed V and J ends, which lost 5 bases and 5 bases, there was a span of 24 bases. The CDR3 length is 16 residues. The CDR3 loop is CSAFVPGPPGTETQYF. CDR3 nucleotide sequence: TGCAGTGCTTTTGTACCAGGCCCGCCAGGGACGGAGACCCAGTACTTC.

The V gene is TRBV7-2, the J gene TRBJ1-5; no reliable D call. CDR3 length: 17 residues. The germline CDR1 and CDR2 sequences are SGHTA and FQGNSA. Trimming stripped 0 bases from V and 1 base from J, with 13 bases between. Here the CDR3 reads CASSLAPYMESNQPQHF. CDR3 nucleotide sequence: TGTGCCAGCAGCTTAGCGCCTTACATGGAGAGCAATCAGCCCCAGCATTTT.

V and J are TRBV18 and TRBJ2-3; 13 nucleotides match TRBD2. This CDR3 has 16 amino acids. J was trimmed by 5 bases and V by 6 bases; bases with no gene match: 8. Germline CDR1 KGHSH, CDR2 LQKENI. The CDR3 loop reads CASSLRTSGSGDTQYF. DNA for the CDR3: TGTGCCAGCTCCCTCCGGACTAGCGGGAGCGGAGATACGCAGTATTTT.

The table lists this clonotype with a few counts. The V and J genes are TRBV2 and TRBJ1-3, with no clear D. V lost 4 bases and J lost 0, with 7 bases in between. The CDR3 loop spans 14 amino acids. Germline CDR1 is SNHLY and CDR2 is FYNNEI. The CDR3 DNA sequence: TGTGCCAGCAGTGCCAGCTACTCTGGAAACACCATATATTTT. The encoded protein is CASSASYSGNTIYF. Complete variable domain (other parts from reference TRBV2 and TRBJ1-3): EPEVTQTPSHQVTQMGQEVILRCVPISNHLYFYWYRQILGQKVEFLVSFYNNEISEKSEIFDDQFSVERPDGSNFTLKIRSTKLEDSAMYFCASSASYSGNTIYFGEGSWLTVV.

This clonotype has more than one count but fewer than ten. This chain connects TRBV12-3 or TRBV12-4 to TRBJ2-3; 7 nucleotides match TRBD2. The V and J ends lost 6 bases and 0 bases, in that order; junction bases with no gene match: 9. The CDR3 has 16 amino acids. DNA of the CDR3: TGTGCCAGCAGCTCAAGCGGGGACCGTAGCACAGATACGCAGTATTTT. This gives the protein CASSSSGDRSTDTQYF.

The CDR3, as DNA: TGTGCCAGCAGCCAAGAGCCGCTAAGGAACACTGAAGCTTTCTTT. Translating gives CASSQEPLRNTEAFF. The gene calls are TRBV3-1 and TRBJ1-1; D is ambiguous. Germline CDR1 reads LGHDT; CDR2 reads YNNKEL (reference sequence). The V end was cut by 0 bases, the J end by 1 base, with 9 bases between. The CDR3 extends over 15 amino acids.

This chain's CDR3 is CATDPSGGGIYNEQFF. Written as DNA, the CDR3 is TGTGCCACCGACCCCTCCGGGGGAGGGATCTACAATGAGCAGTTCTTC. V usage is TRBV24-1 and J usage is TRBJ2-1; TRBD2 aligns across 7 bases. V lost 9 bases, J lost 3 bases, and 13 bases stayed unmatched. There are 16 residues in the CDR3. The germline V gene encodes CDR1 KGHDR and CDR2 SFDVKD.

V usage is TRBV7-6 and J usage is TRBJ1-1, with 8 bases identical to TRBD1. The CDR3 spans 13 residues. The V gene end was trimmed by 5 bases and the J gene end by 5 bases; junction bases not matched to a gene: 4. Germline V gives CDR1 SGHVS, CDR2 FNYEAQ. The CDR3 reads CASSSRTGTEAFF. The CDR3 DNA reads TGTGCCAGCAGCAGTCGGACAGGGACTGAAGCTTTCTTT.

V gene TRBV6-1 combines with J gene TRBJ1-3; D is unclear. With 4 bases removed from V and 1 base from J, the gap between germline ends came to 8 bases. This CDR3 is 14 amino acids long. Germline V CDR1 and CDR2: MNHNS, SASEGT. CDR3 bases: TGTGCCAGCAGTGCCTGGAGATCTGGAAACACCATATATTTT. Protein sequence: CASSAWRSGNTIYF.

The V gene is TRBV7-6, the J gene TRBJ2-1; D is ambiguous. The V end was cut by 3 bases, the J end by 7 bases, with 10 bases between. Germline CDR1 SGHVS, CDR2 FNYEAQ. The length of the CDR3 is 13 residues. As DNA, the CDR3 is TGTGCCAGCAGCTTGACGGAACTTAATGAGCAGTTCTTC. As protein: CASSLTELNEQFF.

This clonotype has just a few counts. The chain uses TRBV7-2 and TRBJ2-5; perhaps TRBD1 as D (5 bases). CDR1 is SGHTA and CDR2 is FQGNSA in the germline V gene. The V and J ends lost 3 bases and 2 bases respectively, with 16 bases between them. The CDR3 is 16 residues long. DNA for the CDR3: TGTGCCAGCAGCTTGAACAGGATACCCCAGCAAGAGACCCAGTACTTC. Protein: CASSLNRIPQQETQYF.

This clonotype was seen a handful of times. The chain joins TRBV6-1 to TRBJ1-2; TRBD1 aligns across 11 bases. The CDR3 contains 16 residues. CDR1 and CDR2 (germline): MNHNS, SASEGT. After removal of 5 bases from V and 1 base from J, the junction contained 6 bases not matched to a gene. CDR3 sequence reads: CASSTDRGRFNYGYTF. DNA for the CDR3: TGTGCCAGCAGTACGGACAGGGGGCGGTTTAACTATGGCTACACCTTC.

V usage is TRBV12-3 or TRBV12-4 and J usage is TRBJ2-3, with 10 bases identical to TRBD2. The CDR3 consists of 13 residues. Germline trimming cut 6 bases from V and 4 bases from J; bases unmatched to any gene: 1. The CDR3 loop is CASRTSGPDTQYF. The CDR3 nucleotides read TGTGCCAGCAGGACTAGCGGGCCAGATACGCAGTATTTT.

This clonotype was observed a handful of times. CDR3 sequence: CASSMVASYTYEQYF. CDR3 nucleotides: TGTGCCAGTAGTATGGTCGCTAGCTATACCTACGAGCAGTACTTC. This sequence joins TRBV19 and TRBJ2-7, with D perhaps TRBD2 (5 bases). Trimming took off 3 bases at V and 2 bases at J, with 14 bases between the two ends. CDR1 is LNHDA and CDR2 is SQIVND in the germline V gene (reference sequence). The CDR3 is 15 residues long.

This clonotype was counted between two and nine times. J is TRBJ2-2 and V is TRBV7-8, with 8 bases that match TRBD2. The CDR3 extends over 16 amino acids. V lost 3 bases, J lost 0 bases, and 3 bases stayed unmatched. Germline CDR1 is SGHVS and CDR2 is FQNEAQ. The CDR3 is CASSFTTSANTGELFF. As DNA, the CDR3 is TGTGCCAGCAGCTTTACGACTAGCGCGAACACCGGGGAGCTGTTTTTT.

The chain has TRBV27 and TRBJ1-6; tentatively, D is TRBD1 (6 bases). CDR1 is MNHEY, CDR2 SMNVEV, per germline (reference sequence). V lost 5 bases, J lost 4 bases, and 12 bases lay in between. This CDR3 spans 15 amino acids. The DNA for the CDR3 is TGTGCCAGCAGTGCACAGGGACCTTATAATTCACCCCTCCACTTT. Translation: CASSAQGPYNSPLHF.

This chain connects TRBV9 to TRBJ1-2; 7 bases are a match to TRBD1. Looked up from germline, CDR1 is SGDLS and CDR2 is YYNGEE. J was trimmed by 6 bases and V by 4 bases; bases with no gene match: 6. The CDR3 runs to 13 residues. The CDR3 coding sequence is TGTGCCAGCAGCCTGGGACAGTCGGATGGCTACACCTTC. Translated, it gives CASSLGQSDGYTF.

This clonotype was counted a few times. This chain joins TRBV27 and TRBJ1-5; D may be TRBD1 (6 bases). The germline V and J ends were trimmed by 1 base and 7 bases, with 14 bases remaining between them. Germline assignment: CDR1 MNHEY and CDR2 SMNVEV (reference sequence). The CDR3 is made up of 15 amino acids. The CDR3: CASSLFAGERQPQHF. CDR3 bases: TGTGCCAGCAGTTTATTCGCAGGGGAGCGACAGCCCCAGCATTTT.

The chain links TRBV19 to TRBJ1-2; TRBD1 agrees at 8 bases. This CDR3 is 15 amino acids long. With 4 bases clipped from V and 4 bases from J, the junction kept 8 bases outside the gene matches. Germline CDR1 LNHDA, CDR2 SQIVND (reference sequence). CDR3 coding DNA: TGTGCCAGTAGTACCCCTGGACAGGGAAGCTATGGCTACACCTTC. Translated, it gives CASSTPGQGSYGYTF.

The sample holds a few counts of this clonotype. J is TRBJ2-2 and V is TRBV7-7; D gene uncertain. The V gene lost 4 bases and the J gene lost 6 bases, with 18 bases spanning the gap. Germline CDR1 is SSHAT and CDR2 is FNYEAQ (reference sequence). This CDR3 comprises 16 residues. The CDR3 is CASSSTPGPSPGELFF. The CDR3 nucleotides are TGTGCCAGCAGCTCCACCCCCGGGCCTTCACCCGGGGAGCTGTTTTTT.

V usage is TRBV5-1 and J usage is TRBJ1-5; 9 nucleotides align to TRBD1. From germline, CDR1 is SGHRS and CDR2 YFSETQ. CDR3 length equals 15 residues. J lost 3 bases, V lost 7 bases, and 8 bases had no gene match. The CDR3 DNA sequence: TGCGCCAGCGCCCAGGACAGGGGCGCCAATCAGCCCCAGCATTTT. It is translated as CASAQDRGANQPQHF.